This TCR beta chain was obtained from a study of blood T cell repertoires in COVID-19. Some clones are missing from TCRdb's copy, which holds only in-frame ones; the method was immunoSEQ multiplex PCR. Of roughly 160,000 clones in the sample, around 86% are singletons; the top ten hold 2% to 3%. V was cut by 1 base and J by 6 bases, with 16 bases left in between. CDR1 and CDR2 (germline): SGHTA, FQGNSA. This CDR3 has 16 amino acids. The receptor comes from a woman of 80 years or more with COVID-19, enrolled during active disease. The V call is TRBV7-2, the J call TRBJ1-3, with D possibly being TRBD1 (5 bases). Material for sequencing was peripheral blood. This CDR3 reads CASSLVSEGALNTIYF. In DNA form, the CDR3 reads TGTGCCAGCAGCTTAGTCTCCGAAGGGGCGTTAAACACCATATATTTT.